Listed below are T cell receptor beta chains from one sample, sequenced in a study of T cell responses to AZD1222 COVID-19 vaccine. This table comes from immunoSEQ multiplex PCR, and its TCRdb copy is limited to in-frame clones, with some not included. The sample has about 120,000 clones, roughly nine tenths seen once. Sequencing was performed on peripheral blood, taken on day 0 of AZD1222 vaccination. All receptors come from an adult in good health. Both conserved end residues are part of each CDR3.

V	length	CDR3
TRBV24-1	15	CATSDGGQHTGELFF
TRBV9	16	CASSPRGQGEAGELFF
TRBV29-1	12	CSGETSTDTQYF
TRBV9	14	CASSVTDSGNTIYF
TRBV7-2	13	CASTHTSDNEQFF
TRBV7-3	14	CASSTAGVLNEQFF
TRBV5-1	13	CASSPEGISPLHF
TRBV28	13	CASSFVGTPGAFF
TRBV9	14	CASSVWTGPGELFF
TRBV18	12	CASSPPGHEQFF
TRBV4-1	18	CASSQGRTSGTYYNEQFF
TRBV7-7	17	CASSHSTSGRAGNEQYF
TRBV4-2	15	CASSQDGGAGQPQHF
TRBV2	14	CASSGDSLREKLFF
TRBV28	14	CASSNPGLVETQYF
TRBV11-2	16	CASSLDPRVGSYEQYF
TRBV28	13	CASSLDPRYGYTF
TRBV5-4	19	CASSFRDKGPRVRYNEQFF
TRBV28	15	CASSLQSQGFGGYTF
TRBV2	12	CASSEGTETQYF
TRBV5-6	16	CASSLKTHSGANVLTF
TRBV3-1/TRBV3-2	15	CASSLSGVAGNTIYF
TRBV27	15	CASSITGTNTGELFF
TRBV28	21	CASSIPPGAGADGLYNYGYTF
TRBV3-1/TRBV3-2	14	CASSLDRANSPLHF
TRBV30	12	CAWSVMSTEAFF
TRBV24-1	13	CATRGQGDEKLFF
TRBV5-4	14	CASSTRLEADTQYF
TRBV18	15	CASSPKTGSYYEQYF
TRBV25-1	13	CASSEFAGSEQYF
TRBV7-9	14	CASSLASSYNEQFF